One sample yielded the 3 T cell receptor beta chains listed below, sequenced in a study of T cells after yellow fever vaccination (dated by TCRdb to between 2017 and 2020). The treatment or condition label corresponds to: live attenuated yellow fever vaccine strain. The receptor library was made with 5' RACE. The sample was run on an Illumina HiSeq 2500. TCRdb reprocessed the public reads (quality trimming at Q25 with fastp, clone calling with MiXCR) and kept in-frame beta chains. All rows with the same CDR3 protein become a single entry with the most common DNA and genes. This sample comprises approximately 70,000 distinct CDR3 sequences, over 6% of them detected only once. About 40% of the sample goes to the ten largest clones. Sequenced here: CD8+ T cells sorted from PBMCs, sampled roughly seven weeks after the first yellow fever vaccination. These receptors all stem from a man aged 18 to 30 who received the YFV17D yellow fever vaccine.

This clonotype was counted ten times or more. The V and J genes are TRBV19 and TRBJ2-1; 7 bases agree with TRBD1. V dropped 5 bases and J dropped 6; count of bases not matched to a gene: 10. Looked up from germline, CDR1 is LNHDA and CDR2 is SQIVND (reference sequence). CDR3 size: 15 residues. CDR3: CASSRYRDSINEQFF. Written as DNA, the CDR3 is TGTGCCAGTAGTCGATACCGGGACAGCATCAATGAGCAGTTCTTC.

This clonotype was counted a few times. This sequence joins TRBV7-2 and TRBJ2-7; 9 positions agree with TRBD1. The V gene's germline CDR1 is SGHTA and CDR2 FQGNSA. The CDR3 consists of 16 residues. J gave up 0 bases and V 4 bases, and 7 bases lay outside the gene matches. CDR3 amino acids: CASSSWTGEASYEQYF. CDR3 DNA sequence: TGTGCCAGCAGCTCATGGACAGGGGAAGCCTCCTACGAGCAGTACTTC.

In its sample, this clonotype is medium-sized. V and J are TRBV29-1 and TRBJ1-2; D remains unclear. CDR3 size: 12 residues. Trimming cost V 3 bases and J 7 bases, with 12 bases left between them. Germline-derived CDR1 and CDR2 are SQVTM and ANQGSEA. The CDR3: CSVDDGMGGYTF. DNA for the CDR3: TGCAGCGTTGACGACGGAATGGGTGGCTACACCTTC.